This T cell receptor beta chain was found in a study of Graves' ophthalmopathy and Graves' hyperthyroidism. Investigators amplified TCR beta CDR3 regions from RNA transcripts. Following a first-round RT-PCR that used HTBI primers, a second-round multiplex PCR was carried out. TCRdb ran MiXCR on the multiplex PCR reads and lists one entry per CDR3 protein. Of 740,000 or so distinct CDR3 sequences in the sample, roughly 40% were seen once. This CDR3 comprises 13 residues. The germline V gene has CDR1 WSHSY and CDR2 SAAADI. Comment on this clonotype: One junction end does not reproduce the germline sequence, and a read error may be involved.

Under 3 months in duration, the ophthalmopathy in affected donors had moderate-to-severe activity, CAS ≥3 and NOSPECS ≥4. Sequenced: peripheral blood. This clonotype originated in an adult man with Graves' ophthalmopathy. This rearrangement joins TRBV10-2 to TRBJ2-2, with TRBD2 matching 11 bases. DNA of the CDR3: TGTGCCACCCGGACTAGCGGGACCGGGGAGCTGTTTTTT. It is translated as CATRTSGTGELFF.